This record concerns one TCR beta chain sequence. The target antigen is unknown. TCR alpha and TCR beta cDNA libraries with sample barcodes and UMIs came from 5'RACE using constant-segment primers. TCRdb reprocessed the 5' RACE reads with MiXCR, giving one entry per CDR3 protein. This table has about 140,000 distinct CDR3 sequences, more than 14% appearing once. These data originate in a study of T-cell memory formation after mild COVID-19. Regarding the study as a whole: A second wave of clones peaked on day 37, and their SARS-CoV-2 specificity went unconfirmed. A balance of CD4 and CD8 characterized clones contracting day 15 to 85, whereas later expanders leaned CD4+.

Trimming at V came to 5 bases and at J to 7 bases, leaving 3 bases not matched to a gene. CDR3 length: 12 residues. In germline, CDR1 is GTSNPN, CDR2 SVGIG (reference sequence). The sample consisted of PBMCs or a T cell subset sorted from them (not recorded which). The sequence came from an adult woman who had mild COVID-19 (a few samples of this study predate the infection). Cell type and time point are not known. The rearrangement uses TRBV30 and TRBJ1-2, with 11 bases matching TRBD1. The CDR3 region has the DNA TGTGCCTGGGGACAGGGGGCATCTGGCTACACCTTC. Protein product: CAWGQGASGYTF.